Reported below is one T cell receptor (beta chain). Its antigen is unidentified. These data originate in a study of T cell responses to AZD1222 COVID-19 vaccine. V was cut by 5 bases and J by 5 bases, with 15 bases left in between. Germline V gene lookup returns CDR1 SEHNR and CDR2 FQNEAQ (reference sequence). The CDR3 loop spans 14 amino acids. Study-wide points: It should be noted that donors were predominantly white British and more often female, and clonal diversity was possibly underestimated.

Only in-frame clones appear in the TCRdb table, and some are missing; sequencing was by immunoSEQ multiplex PCR. The data show 83,000 or so clones, roughly 86% seen once. The specimen was peripheral blood, collected on day 0 of AZD1222 vaccination. The chain joins TRBV7-9 to TRBJ1-1; TRBD1 might be the D (5 bases). This receptor was taken from an adult in good health. In DNA, the CDR3 is TGTGCCAGCAGCCCCGTTCAGGGTGGGACTGAAGCTTTCTTT. It yields the protein CASSPVQGGTEAFF.